Shown below are 10 T cell receptor beta chains from a single sample sequenced in a study of T cell changes during pregnancy in multiple sclerosis. The repertoire was sequenced with immunoSEQ multiplex PCR; TCRdb's copy has only in-frame clones and lacks some. The sample has around 50,000 clones; 92% are singletons. This material consisted of CD4+ T cells from peripheral blood mononuclear cells, taken after pregnancy. The source of these receptors is a female donor in good health, enrolled as a control in a pregnancy study.

This rearrangement joins TRBV7-9 to TRBJ1-2, with TRBD1 matching over 11 bases. CDR1 is SEHNR and CDR2 is FQNEAQ in the germline V gene (reference sequence). The CDR3 is 14 amino acids. V trimming: 5 bases; J trimming: 8 bases; junction bases outside the gene matches: 7. The CDR3 region has the DNA TGTGCCAGCAGCGGACAGGGGGCGCCGGGGGGCTACACCTTC. Its protein product is CASSGQGAPGGYTF.

The rearrangement links TRBV4-1 to TRBJ1-2, with a possible D match to TRBD1 (5 bases). Germline assignment: CDR1 MGHRA and CDR2 YSYEKL. Trimming cost V 0 bases and J 5 bases, with 22 bases left between them. The CDR3 has 18 residues. In DNA form, the CDR3 reads TGCGCCAGCAGCCAAGATCTTCAGGGTCGGGGGTATATGTATGGCTACACCTTC. Its protein is CASSQDLQGRGYMYGYTF.

The chain uses TRBV15 and TRBJ1-6; D is perhaps TRBD1 (5 bases). Trimming removed 4 bases from V and 1 base from J, with 11 bases in between. Germline CDR1 reads LNHNV; CDR2 reads YYDKDF (reference sequence). The CDR3 sequence is 16 residues long. The CDR3 coding sequence is TGTGCCACCAGCACCCGGGGGGGGTCCTATAATTCACCCCTCCACTTT. This translates into CATSTRGGSYNSPLHF.

The V call is TRBV7-9, the J call TRBJ2-2, with 7 positions matching TRBD2. Germline trimming cut 4 bases from V and 4 bases from J; bases unmatched to any gene: 6. The germline V gene encodes CDR1 SEHNR and CDR2 FQNEAQ (reference sequence). CDR3 length equals 15 residues. As DNA, the CDR3 is TGTGCCAGCAGCTATCAGACGGGGGGCACCGGGGAGCTGTTTTTT. It is translated as CASSYQTGGTGELFF. The whole variable domain, filled in from reference TRBV7-9 and TRBJ2-2, reads DTGVSQNPRHKITKRGQNVTFRCDPISEHNRLYWYRQTLGQGPEFLTYFQNEAQLEKSRLLSDRFSAERPKGSFSTLEIQRTEQGDSAMYLCASSYQTGGTGELFFGEGSRLTVL.

The rearrangement uses TRBV18 and TRBJ2-1, with D maybe TRBD2 (6 bases). Germline values: CDR1 KGHSH, CDR2 LQKENI. Trimming stripped 2 bases from V and 6 bases from J, with 17 bases between. This CDR3 is built from 16 residues. The CDR3 DNA follows: TGTGCCAGCTCACCAAACGGGGGAGCCATTCTCAATGAGCAGTTCTTC. It codes for CASSPNGGAILNEQFF.

CDR3: CASSSGGLAGSYNEQFF. The CDR3 coding sequence is TGTGCCAGCAGCTCCGGGGGTTTAGCGGGGTCCTACAATGAGCAGTTCTTC. V and J are TRBV7-9 and TRBJ2-1, with TRBD2 matching over 8 bases. Per the germline V gene, CDR1 is SEHNR and CDR2 is FQNEAQ (reference sequence). V shed 4 bases, J shed 1 base, and the junction held 9 bases outside the gene matches. The CDR3 spans 17 residues.

The V call is TRBV7-6, the J call TRBJ2-1; 7 nucleotides agree with TRBD1. Germline CDR1 reads SGHVS; CDR2 reads FNYEAQ. Unmatched junction bases numbered 17, after V lost 4 bases and J lost 5 bases. The CDR3 covers 18 residues. The CDR3 sequence is CASSSPLGEGGRDNEQFF. The DNA of the CDR3 is TGTGCCAGCAGCTCCCCCCTTGGGGAAGGGGGCAGGGACAATGAGCAGTTCTTC.

The chain has TRBV5-1 and TRBJ2-1; D possibly corresponds to TRBD1 (5 bases). The CDR3 runs to 11 residues. V lost 5 bases to trimming and J lost 13 bases, with 13 bases between them. Germline V gene sequence: CDR1 SGHRS, CDR2 YFSETQ. CDR3 sequence reads: CASRDQGVQFF. CDR3 bases: TGCGCCAGCAGGGACCAAGGGGTTCAGTTCTTC.

V is TRBV5-1 and J is TRBJ2-1, with a tentative D call TRBD2 (6 bases). Germline V CDR1 and CDR2: SGHRS, YFSETQ. CDR3 length: 14 residues. V was shortened by 2 bases and J by 7 bases, with 13 bases between the two germline ends. DNA of the CDR3: TGCGCCAGCAGCTTAAGTAGCGCGGGGAATGAGCAGTTCTTC. It translates to CASSLSSAGNEQFF.

This sequence joins TRBV27 and TRBJ1-1; weak D call: TRBD1 (5 bases). Looked up from germline, CDR1 is MNHEY and CDR2 is SMNVEV (reference sequence). The CDR3 runs to 15 residues. V shed 4 bases and J shed 10 bases, with 22 bases lying between them. The CDR3 loop is CASSSGSGNSLRAFF. Written as DNA, the CDR3 is TGTGCCAGCAGTTCCGGGTCAGGGAATAGTTTACGAGCTTTCTTT.